What follows describes a single T cell receptor beta chain. The length of the CDR3 is 14 residues. Germline assignment: CDR1 SNHLY and CDR2 FYNNEI. This entry comes from a study of cytomegalovirus exposure and HLA in healthy donors. 13 Jbeta primers and 60 Vbeta primers were used for the PCR. Data came from immunoSEQ multiplex PCR; TCRdb stores just in-frame clones and leaves some out. The table lists approximately 190,000 clones, approximately 86% of them singletons. The material sequenced was PBMCs. The clonotype originates from a boy aged 2 to 10 in good health and CMV-seronegative. This chain links TRBV2 with TRBJ2-5, with unresolved D. The J call could be wrong; TRBJ2-7 is a better fit for the DNA end. As DNA, the CDR3 is TGTGCCAGCAGGGGTCCGGGTTCTATGTACGAGCAGTACTTC. Residues: CASRGPGSMYEQYF.